Sequencing of this T cell receptor (beta chain) was carried out in a study of blood T cell repertoires in COVID-19. Whole-study context: Both acute and convalescent COVID-19 samples were obtained from the United States, Italy and Spain.

The germline CDR1 and CDR2 sequences are SNHLY and FYNNEI. The V gene lost 3 bases and the J gene lost 5 bases, with 17 bases spanning the gap. CDR3 size: 15 residues. Original processing methods: Amplification with reference gene primers provided the estimates of nucleated cell counts. Data came from immunoSEQ multiplex PCR; TCRdb stores just in-frame clones and leaves some out. The V and J calls and the clone size are those of that table, but D and trimming were determined from the DNA. The sample lists about 260,000 clones, 65% to 90% seen once, with just under 2% in the top ten. The rearrangement uses TRBV2 and TRBJ2-7, with D maybe TRBD1 (6 bases). The receptor was isolated from a man younger than 45 with active or convalescent COVID-19. The sequenced sample consisted of peripheral blood. The CDR3 here is CASSDPQGMRNEQYF. DNA for the CDR3: TGTGCCAGCAGTGACCCACAGGGAATGAGGAACGAGCAGTACTTC.